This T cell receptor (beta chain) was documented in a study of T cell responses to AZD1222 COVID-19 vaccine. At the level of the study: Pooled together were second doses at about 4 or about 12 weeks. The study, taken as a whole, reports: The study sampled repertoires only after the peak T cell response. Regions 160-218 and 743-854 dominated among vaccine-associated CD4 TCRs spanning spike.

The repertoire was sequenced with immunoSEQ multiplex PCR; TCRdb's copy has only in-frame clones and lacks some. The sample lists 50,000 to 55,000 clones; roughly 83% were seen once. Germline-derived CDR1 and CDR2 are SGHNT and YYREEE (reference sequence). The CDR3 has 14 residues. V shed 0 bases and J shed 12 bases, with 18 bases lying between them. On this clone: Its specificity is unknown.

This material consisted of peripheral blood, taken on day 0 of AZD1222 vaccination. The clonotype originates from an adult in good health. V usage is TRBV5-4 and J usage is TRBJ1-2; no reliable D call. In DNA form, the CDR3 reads TGTGCCAGCAGCTTGGAAGGAGGCCCGTACGGTGACACCTTC. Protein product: CASSLEGGPYGDTF.